Detailed here is one T cell receptor (beta chain). Its antigen is undetermined. The method was immunoSEQ multiplex PCR; TCRdb's version includes in-frame clones alone and lacks a portion of them. The sample records 100,000 to 150,000 clones, about nine tenths being singletons. This CDR3 spans 20 amino acids. The V end lost 0 bases, the J end lost 2 bases, and 25 bases lay between the germline ends. This sample was included in a study of T cell responses to AZD1222 COVID-19 vaccine. For the study at large: Second doses at about 4 or about 12 weeks were pooled. Study results and limitations: Repertoire sampling happened only post peak T cell response. Donor demographics were predominantly white British with a female majority; clonal diversity may be underestimated.

This material consisted of peripheral blood, taken on day 0 of AZD1222 vaccination. The sequence came from an adult in good health. The rearrangement joins TRBV23-1 to TRBJ1-2; TRBD1 is a possible D gene (6 bases). TRBV23-1 carries the ORF label, with uncertain function. The CDR3 bases are TGCGCCAGCAGTCAATCTTACTCACCGGGCCTCGATCAGGGGAACTATGGCTACACCTTC. It codes for CASSQSYSPGLDQGNYGYTF.